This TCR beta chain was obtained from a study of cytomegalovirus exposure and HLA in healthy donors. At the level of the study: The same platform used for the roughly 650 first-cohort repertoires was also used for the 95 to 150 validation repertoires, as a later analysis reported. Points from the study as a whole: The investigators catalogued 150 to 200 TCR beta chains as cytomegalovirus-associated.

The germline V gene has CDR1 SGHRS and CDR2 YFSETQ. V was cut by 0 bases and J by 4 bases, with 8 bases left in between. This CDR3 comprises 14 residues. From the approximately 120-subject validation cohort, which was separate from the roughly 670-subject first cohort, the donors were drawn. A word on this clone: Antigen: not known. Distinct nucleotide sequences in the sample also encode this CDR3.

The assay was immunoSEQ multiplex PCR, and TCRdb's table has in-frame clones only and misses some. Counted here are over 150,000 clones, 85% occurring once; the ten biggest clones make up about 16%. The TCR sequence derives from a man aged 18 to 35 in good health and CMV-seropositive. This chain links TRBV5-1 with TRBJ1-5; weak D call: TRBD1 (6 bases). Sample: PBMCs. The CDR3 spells CASSLDRENQPQHF. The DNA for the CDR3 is TGCGCCAGCAGCTTGGACAGGGAAAATCAGCCCCAGCATTTT.